This entry concerns a single T cell receptor beta chain. The antigen it binds to is not known. One base away lies a much larger clone, so this may be a sequencing read error. Donors were about 36 systemically healthy Caucasian individuals from Russia aged 6 to 90 years. Each donor gave ten milliliters of peripheral blood, collected into EDTA-treated Vacutainer tubes. Ficoll-Paque density-gradient centrifugation was used to isolate PBMCs, with at least 6.5 million per sample. Trizol reagent was used to extract total RNA from the PBMCs, yielding at least 6 micrograms per sample. The percentages of naive CD45RAhigh/CD27high T cells were determined by flow cytometry on a PBMC aliquot from every donor. The CDR3 has 16 amino acids, counting the end cysteine and phenylalanine. The retained sequence is limited to the CDR3, 48 bases, with the frame set at the first base. CDR1 and CDR2 were assigned from the germline V gene (reference sequence) as LNHNV and YYDKDF.

The data were taken from a study of blood T cells in healthy people across ages (dated by TCRdb to the mid-2010s). Background for the entire study: In model experiments, template switching captured roughly one uniquely barcoded TCR beta cDNA molecule for every two T cells. Using deep sequencing normalized with unique cDNA molecular identifiers, the study measured how TCR beta repertoire diversity changes with age. Donors were grouped into four age groups: young (average roughly 17 years), middle-aged (roughly 40), aged (around 60) and long-lived (over 80). The study analyzed two additional independent replicas of 1 million unique cDNA reads from the same blood draw for two donors, one aged 18 to 29 and one aged 80 or older. On the study overall, not on this receptor specifically: Because the CMV infection status of the donors was unknown, age-related changes in expanded clonotypes may potentially have been confounded. Observed TCR beta diversity per million T cells fell roughly linearly with age, and a significant reduction was already apparent by age around 40. Total diversity estimates from one million sequenced T cells were considered lower bounds and underestimates. There was a strong correlation between observed TCR beta diversity and the percentage of naive T cells measured by flow cytometry. Bulk unsorted PBMC profiling prevented conclusive comparison of naive and antigen-experienced compartments. The long-lived group showed more naive CD4+ T cells, fewer expanded clones and increased TCR diversity than the aged group, suggesting age selection.

To prepare the library, 5' RACE was applied. This sample was sequenced with an Illumina HiSeq 2500. A second roughly 7 to 12 cycle PCR used a sample-barcoded 5' primer and a J-beta primer mix. A unique molecular identifier was introduced onto each TCR beta cDNA molecule by a template-switch 5' adaptor carrying 12 random nucleotides. Each sample yielded at least 3 million CDR3-containing paired-end reads. First-strand cDNA synthesis was performed from all RNA using the Mint cDNA synthesis kit, with priming by a TRBC-specific oligonucleotide. After uracil-DNA glycosylase treatment, a first 18-cycle PCR used universal primers M1SS and BC2_uni_R on all cDNA. As for how the authors treated the data: For normalization, 1 million high-quality reads were randomly selected from each sample, with every read carrying a distinct molecular identifier. Reads sharing molecular identifiers were discarded rather than binned into consensus sequences. MiTCR, with a Q25 quality threshold and the strictest error-elimination algorithm, was used for CDR3 identification, clonotype clustering and error correction. A nonparametric unseen species model with Euler transformation was used to estimate a lower bound on total TCR beta diversity. TCRdb ran its own pipeline on the public reads, namely fastp trimming at Q25 and MiXCR clone calling, and kept in-frame beta chains. Merged by CDR3 protein, the rows form single entries marked with the most common genes and DNA. TCRdb's processing, not the authors', yielded these V and J calls. For this sample the table gives 800,000 to 950,000 distinct CDR3 sequences, of which roughly 28% were detected only once. In total, the top ten clones hold 10% to 13% of the sample.

These data were also reused for a study on T cells of mothers and their children. The other study reports the following: The donors were nine systemically healthy Caucasian individuals, made up of three mothers and their six children. cDNA synthesis used all of the extracted RNA, with approximately 1.4 ug of RNA in each 15 ul reaction. In the second PCR, sample barcodes and 2-4 random nucleotides were introduced via the M1S primer. Over 8 million TCR beta CDR3 reads were obtained for each mother, and approximately 3.2 million reads were obtained for each child. Thymic selection shapes the output of TCR recombination in a similar way in related and unrelated pairs, and inherited differences have a minor effect. Related mother-child pairs always showed normalized repertoire overlap that was slightly higher than in unrelated mother-child pairs, though the difference was never significant. Persistent microchimeric T cell clones were not detected, at a sensitivity of roughly 100 clones per million clonotypes. To look for features that set related mother-child pairs apart from unrelated individuals, the researchers ran deep NGS to compare the TCR beta repertoires of mothers and children. The mean age was 40 +/- 4 years for the mothers and about 10 +/- 4 years for the children. After adapter ligation was performed with NEBNext reagents, the libraries were sequenced on an Illumina HiSeq 2000 with 100+100 nt paired-end reads. To prevent cross-contamination, the mother and child libraries were prepared a month apart and were sequenced in separate runs. For each donor, between roughly 500,000 and 2,300,000 distinct TCR beta clonotypes were identified. Naive TCR beta clonotypes were estimated from low-frequency clonotypes matched to each donor's FACS-determined naive share, without sorting.

This TCR derives from a woman between 40 and 50 years old in good health. The sequencing sample was made of blood. Here the chain combines TRBV15 and TRBJ2-1; 12 bases in the junction line up with TRBD2. The DNA sequence reads TGTGCCATCAGCAGAGGCTCTAGCGGGGGGGACATTGAGCAGTTCTTC. The translation is CAISRGSSGGDIEQFF.